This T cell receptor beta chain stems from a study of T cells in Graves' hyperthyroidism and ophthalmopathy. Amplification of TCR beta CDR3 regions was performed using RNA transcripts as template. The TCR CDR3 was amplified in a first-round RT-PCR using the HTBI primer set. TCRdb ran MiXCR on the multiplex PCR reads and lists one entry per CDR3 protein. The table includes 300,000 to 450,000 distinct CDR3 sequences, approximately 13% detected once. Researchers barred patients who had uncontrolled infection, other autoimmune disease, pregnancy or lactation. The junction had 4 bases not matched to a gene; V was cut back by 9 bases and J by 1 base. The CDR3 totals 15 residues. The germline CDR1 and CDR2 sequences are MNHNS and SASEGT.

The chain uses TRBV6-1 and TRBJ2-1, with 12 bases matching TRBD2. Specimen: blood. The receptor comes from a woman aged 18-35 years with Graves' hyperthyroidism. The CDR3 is CASRTSGTSYNEQFF. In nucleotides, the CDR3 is TGTGCCAGTAGGACTAGCGGGACTTCCTACAATGAGCAGTTCTTC.